This note documents a single T cell receptor beta chain sequence. This record comes from a study of shared clonotypes between healthy human individuals. The CDR3 totals 16 residues. Germline CDR1 is LGHNA and CDR2 is YSLEER. V lost 0 bases to trimming and J lost 4 bases; unmatched junction nucleotides: 3. TCRdb's copy holds only in-frame clones and misses some; the assay was immunoSEQ multiplex PCR. The data show tens of thousands of clones, with about 61% seen just once and just over 50% held by the top ten. The sample comprised memory CD8+ T cells sorted from blood. Sample subset: CD45RO+ cells pooled with CCR7-negative TemRA cells. The genes are TRBV4-3 and TRBJ2-6, with TRBD1 matching over 7 bases. The sequence was collected from a man younger than 45 in good health. The chain's CDR3 is CASSQDEGAGANVLTF. CDR3 in DNA: TGCGCCAGCAGCCAAGATGAGGGGGCGGGGGCCAACGTCCTGACTTTC.